This entry lists 22 T cell receptor beta chains sequenced from one sample in a study of T cell responses to AZD1222 COVID-19 vaccine. Clones were sequenced by immunoSEQ multiplex PCR, and TCRdb holds only the in-frame ones, with some missing. In the table there are 150,000 to 200,000 clones, roughly 94% of which are singletons. Sequenced here: peripheral blood, sampled 28 days after the second AZD1222 dose. These receptors came from an adult who received the AZD1222 COVID-19 vaccine.

This clone was counted between two and nine times. The rearrangement uses TRBV15 and TRBJ2-7; possible D gene TRBD2, 5 bases. CDR3 length: 15 residues. Germline V gene data show CDR1 as LNHNV and CDR2 as YYDKDF (reference sequence). Trimming took off 1 base at V and 5 bases at J, with 15 bases between the two ends. CDR3 in DNA: TGTGCCACCAGCAGAGGATCGGGGATCGGGGACGAGCAGTACTTC. It translates to CATSRGSGIGDEQYF.

The CDR3 coding sequence is TGTGCCAGCAGTGAAGCGCTTGGAGGGGGAGGCACAGATACGCAGTATTTT. This sequence encodes CASSEALGGGGTDTQYF. The chain combines TRBV6-1 with TRBJ2-3, with D perhaps assigned TRBD1 or TRBD2 (6 bases each). V lost 0 bases and J lost 1, with 14 bases in between. The CDR3 length is 17 residues. The germline V gene encodes CDR1 MNHNS and CDR2 SASEGT.

V is TRBV10-1 and J is TRBJ1-1, with D maybe TRBD1 (6 bases). The CDR3 length is 15 residues. Germline CDR1 WNHNN, CDR2 SYGVQD (reference sequence). Trimming shortened V by 0 bases and J by 4 bases, and 12 bases separated the two germline ends. The CDR3 loop reads CASSESHQGLTEAFF. CDR3 DNA sequence: TGCGCCAGCAGTGAGTCGCATCAGGGGCTCACTGAAGCTTTCTTT.

The rearrangement links TRBV5-6 to TRBJ2-1; 9 bases are shared with TRBD1. Germline loops: CDR1 SGHDT, CDR2 YYEEEE. The CDR3 runs to 12 residues. J gave up 14 bases and V 5 bases, and 8 bases lay outside the gene matches. The CDR3 DNA reads TGTGCCAGCAGATCTCGGGACAGGGCTGAGTTCTTC. It is translated as CASRSRDRAEFF.

The J gene is TRBJ2-7, the V gene TRBV19; D unresolved. Germline V CDR1 and CDR2: LNHDA, SQIVND (reference sequence). Trimming removed 7 bases at V and 5 bases at J, with 3 bases between. This CDR3 has 9 amino acids. CDR3 in amino acids: CASIDEQYF. The CDR3 region has the DNA TGTGCCAGTATTGACGAGCAGTACTTC. Based on the CDR3 plus reference TRBV19 and TRBJ2-7, the full variable domain is DGGITQSPKYLFRKEGQNVTLSCEQNLNHDAMYWYRQDPGQGLRLIYYSQIVNDFQKGDIAEGYSVSREKKESFPLTVTSAQKNPTAFYLCASIDEQYFGPGTRLTVT.

This chain connects TRBV6-2 or TRBV6-3 to TRBJ2-1; D is possibly TRBD2 (5 bases). The CDR3 is 16 residues long. With 2 bases removed from V and 8 bases from J, the gap between germline ends came to 19 bases. Germline V gene sequence: CDR1 MNHEY, CDR2 SVGEGT. The CDR3 spells CASSYEGGESWYEQFF. The CDR3 coding sequence is TGTGCCAGCAGTTACGAGGGTGGGGAGAGTTGGTATGAGCAGTTCTTC.

This sequence joins TRBV25-1 and TRBJ1-3, with unresolved D. Germline CDR1 and CDR2: MGHDK and SYGVNS. This CDR3 spans 12 amino acids. The CDR3 nucleotides are TGTGCTGTAGGGAGCTCTGGAAACACCATATATTTT. Its translation: CAVGSSGNTIYF.

The gene calls are TRBV10-3 and TRBJ2-2; 7 nucleotides line up with TRBD1. The CDR3 spans 13 residues. The germline CDR1 and CDR2 sequences are ENHRY and SYGVKD. V lost 3 bases and J lost 6; bases outside the gene matches: 1. The CDR3: CAISDQGAGELFF. The CDR3 DNA sequence: TGTGCCATCAGTGACCAGGGGGCCGGGGAGCTGTTTTTT.

The chain joins TRBV9 to TRBJ1-4, with D maybe TRBD1 (5 bases). V lost 0 bases and J 10 bases, leaving 16 bases between the germline ends. CDR1 SGDLS and CDR2 YYNGEE come from the germline V gene. The CDR3 extends over 15 amino acids. The CDR3 sequence is CASSVEDLPGGKLFF. The DNA for the CDR3 is TGTGCCAGCAGCGTAGAGGACTTACCTGGGGGAAAACTGTTTTTT.

The rearrangement joins TRBV7-2 to TRBJ1-3, with unresolved D. The germline gives CDR1 SGHTA, CDR2 FQGNSA. The CDR3 length is 16 residues. Trimming stripped 4 bases from V and 0 bases from J, with 13 bases between. The CDR3 sequence is CASSWAGPLSGNTIYF. The CDR3 DNA is TGTGCCAGCAGCTGGGCAGGCCCGCTCTCTGGAAACACCATATATTTT.

The table lists this clone with a count of one. The chain couples TRBV12-3 or TRBV12-4 to TRBJ1-1; D unresolved. Trimming cost V 6 bases and J 3 bases, with 11 bases left between them. This CDR3 region has 13 residues. CDR3 nucleotide sequence: TGTGCCAGCAGCTTAAGAGGATACACTGAAGCTTTCTTT. Encoded protein: CASSLRGYTEAFF.

The V and J genes are TRBV20-1 and TRBJ1-2; D is possibly TRBD1 (5 bases). The germline V and J ends were trimmed by 3 bases and 3 bases, with 11 bases remaining between them. Germline loops: CDR1 DFQATT, CDR2 SNEGSKA (reference sequence). The CDR3 has 13 amino acids. DNA of the CDR3: TGCAGTGCTAGTGGGGGAACGGACTATGGCTACACCTTC. It is translated as CSASGGTDYGYTF.

The genes are TRBV27 and TRBJ2-1; 9 positions agree with TRBD2. This CDR3 comprises 15 residues. V shed 4 bases, J shed 4 bases, and the junction held 5 bases outside the gene matches. The germline V gene has CDR1 MNHEY and CDR2 SMNVEV (reference sequence). CDR3 nucleotide sequence: TGTGCCAGCAGTTCGAGTAGCGGGGGATACAATGAGCAGTTCTTC. Translating gives CASSSSSGGYNEQFF.

This chain connects TRBV5-5 to TRBJ1-4; tentative D call: TRBD1 (5 bases). Per the germline V gene, CDR1 is SGHKS and CDR2 is YYEKEE (reference sequence). The CDR3 extends over 16 amino acids. The V end lost 3 bases, the J end lost 5 bases, and 17 bases lay between the germline ends. As DNA, the CDR3 is TGTGCCAGCAGCTCCCTTGGGGCGGGACTCAATGAAAAACTGTTTTTT. It translates to CASSSLGAGLNEKLFF.

This clone was counted once. The V and J genes are TRBV4-1 and TRBJ1-1; D is uncertain. V lost 1 base, J lost 3 bases, and 18 bases lay in between. Looked up from germline, CDR1 is MGHRA and CDR2 is YSYEKL. The CDR3 is 17 residues long. CDR3 loop: CASSQVQTLIGDTEAFF. The CDR3 nucleotides read TGCGCCAGCAGCCAAGTTCAGACTCTGATTGGGGACACTGAAGCTTTCTTT.

The gene calls are TRBV5-8 and TRBJ1-2; D is unresolved. CDR1 and CDR2 from the germline V gene are SGHTS and YDEGEE. The ends were cut back, 6 bases at V and 8 bases at J, with 23 bases in the middle. CDR3 length: 15 amino acids. CDR3 protein: CASTRPGSSTRGYTF. CDR3 in DNA: TGTGCCAGCACGCGACCGGGCTCTTCAACCCGGGGCTACACCTTC. Based on the CDR3 plus reference TRBV5-8 and TRBJ1-2, the full variable domain is EAGVTQSPTHLIKTRGQQATLRCSPISGHTSVYWYQQALGLGLQFLLWYDEGEERNRGNFPPRFSGRQFPNYSSELNVNALELEDSALYLCASTRPGSSTRGYTFGSGTRLTVV.

V is TRBV11-2 and J is TRBJ1-2; D is perhaps TRBD1 (6 bases). Trimming cost V 5 bases and J 3 bases, with 13 bases left between them. The CDR3 covers 14 residues. Per germline, CDR1 SGHAT and CDR2 FQNNGV. CDR3 amino acids: CASSAVRTDYGYTF. The CDR3 DNA reads TGTGCCAGCAGCGCGGTCCGGACAGACTATGGCTACACCTTC. Variable domain in full (rest from reference TRBV11-2 and TRBJ1-2): EAGVAQSPRYKIIEKRQSVAFWCNPISGHATLYWYQQILGQGPKLLIQFQNNGVVDDSQLPKDRFSAERLKGVDSTLKIQPAKLEDSAVYLCASSAVRTDYGYTFGSGTRLTVV.

The chain recombines TRBV3-1 (or the pseudogene TRBV3-2) with TRBJ2-2; no firm D call. Trimming shortened V by 4 bases and J by 1 base, and 7 bases separated the two germline ends. Germline loops: CDR1 LGHDT, CDR2 YNNKEL (reference sequence). The CDR3 has 14 residues. CDR3 nucleotide sequence: TGTGCCAGCAGCCTTCGACAGAACACCGGGGAGCTGTTTTTT. As protein: CASSLRQNTGELFF.

The rearrangement uses TRBV7-8 and TRBJ1-5; 10 bases are shared with TRBD1. The CDR3 has 13 amino acids. After removal of 6 bases from V and 7 bases from J, the junction contained 3 bases not matched to a gene. Per germline, CDR1 SGHVS and CDR2 FQNEAQ. CDR3 nucleotides: TGTGCCAGCAGTCGACAGGGGGCACAGCCCCAGCATTTT. Encoded protein: CASSRQGAQPQHF.

The J gene is TRBJ2-7, the V gene TRBV18, with unresolved D. Between the trimmed V and J ends, which lost 2 bases and 5 bases, there was a span of 7 bases. This CDR3 has 12 residues. Germline loops: CDR1 KGHSH, CDR2 LQKENI. Written as DNA, the CDR3 is TGTGCCAGCTCACCAATGGGCGACGAGCAGTACTTC. As protein: CASSPMGDEQYF.

The gene calls are TRBV9 and TRBJ1-1; TRBD1 aligns across 7 bases. This CDR3 comprises 21 residues. J lost 0 bases, V lost 2 bases, and 22 bases had no gene match. Germline V gene sequence: CDR1 SGDLS, CDR2 YYNGEE. In DNA, the CDR3 is TGTGCCAGCAGCGTCAACGACAATAACAGGGGTCGAGCCTCCATGAACACTGAAGCTTTCTTT. Residues: CASSVNDNNRGRASMNTEAFF. Based on the CDR3 plus reference TRBV9 and TRBJ1-1, the full variable domain is DSGVTQTPKHLITATGQRVTLRCSPRSGDLSVYWYQQSLDQGLQFLIQYYNGEERAKGNILERFSAQQFPDLHSELNLSSLELGDSALYFCASSVNDNNRGRASMNTEAFFGQGTRLTVV.

The V and J genes are TRBV27 and TRBJ1-2; perhaps TRBD1 as D (6 bases). CDR3 length: 14 residues. V was cut by 1 base and J by 6 bases, with 12 bases left in between. Looked up from germline, CDR1 is MNHEY and CDR2 is SMNVEV (reference sequence). CDR3 bases: TGTGCCAGCAGTTTATGGGCAGGGGAGAATGGCTACACCTTC. This gives the protein CASSLWAGENGYTF.